This T cell receptor beta chain appears in the sequencing data of a study of cytomegalovirus exposure and HLA in healthy donors. As for the study in general: The 110 million or so unique TCR beta sequences, from roughly 170 million T cells, were found by an earlier analysis. Findings and limits, study-wide: Beyond CMV serostatus, there was no information to go on about immune exposure.

About this clone itself: Its antigen is still unknown.

Healthy bone marrow donors made up the donor group. V was trimmed by 3 bases and J by 7 bases, leaving 12 bases between them. This CDR3 has 13 residues. Germline assignment: CDR1 KGHSH and CDR2 LQKENI. The primer mix had 60 Vbeta and 13 Jbeta primers. Sequencing used immunoSEQ multiplex PCR; TCRdb keeps in-frame clones, though not all of them. This sample has 170,000 or so clones; roughly four fifths occur once, and the top ten carry 4.5% to 5.5%. The chain is built from TRBV18 and TRBJ1-2, with D maybe TRBD1 (6 bases). The sequenced sample consisted of PBMCs. This TCR was sampled from a man younger than 35 in good health and CMV-seronegative. CDR3 sequence: CASSPDSSGGYTF. The CDR3 DNA is TGTGCCAGCTCACCGGACAGTTCCGGTGGCTACACCTTC.